The rows below give T cell receptor beta chains drawn from one sample of a study of T cells in Graves' hyperthyroidism and ophthalmopathy. One entry per CDR3 protein, called by TCRdb with MiXCR from the multiplex PCR reads. Of fewer than 500,000 distinct CDR3 sequences listed, more than 12% are singletons. What was sequenced was blood. These receptors were obtained from a woman aged 30 to 39 with Graves' ophthalmopathy. Both conserved end residues are part of each CDR3. The D gene is left open where the match is weak. Size values are once, few and many counts, or a class for expanded clones, and some rows have none.

DNA: TGTGCCAGCCGGGACAGCGCCACTGAAGCTTTCTTT
CDR3: CASRDSATEAFF
V: TRBV5-6
size: many
length: 12
J: TRBJ1-1
D: TRBD1

DNA: TGTGCCAGTAGTATTCGACCGGGACAGGGTAGCCCCTACACTGAAGCTTTCTTT
CDR3: CASSIRPGQGSPYTEAFF
V: TRBV19
size: many
length: 18
J: TRBJ1-1
D: TRBD1

DNA: TGTGCCTGGAGTGTACTCCGGTTGGGGGGAAACACCATATATTTT
CDR3: CAWSVLRLGGNTIYF
V: TRBV30
size: many
length: 15
J: TRBJ1-3
D: NA

DNA: TGTGCCAGCAGTTACATGGTCTCAGATACGCAGTATTTT
CDR3: CASSYMVSDTQYF
V: TRBV6-5
size: few
length: 13
J: TRBJ2-3
D: NA

DNA: TGTGCCAGCAGGGGTCAACCCCTGGGGACTGAAGCTTTCTTT
CDR3: CASRGQPLGTEAFF
V: TRBV25-1
size: NA
length: 14
J: TRBJ1-1
D: NA

DNA: TGTGCCAGCAGGTTACCGGGACAGGCCTACAATGAGCAGTTCTTC
CDR3: CASRLPGQAYNEQFF
V: TRBV12-3/TRBV12-4
size: many
length: 15
J: TRBJ2-1
D: TRBD1

DNA: TGTGCCAGCAGCCCCGGCCAGGGCCGGGGGCAAAGGGAGCAGTACTTC
CDR3: CASSPGQGRGQREQYF
V: TRBV11-2
size: once
length: 16
J: TRBJ2-7
D: NA

DNA: TGTGCCAGCAGTGACACAAACGTACCTTACGAGCAGTACTTC
CDR3: CASSDTNVPYEQYF
V: TRBV2
size: many
length: 14
J: TRBJ2-7
D: NA

DNA: TGTGCCAGCAGCTTAGAACTAGCGGGGGGGGAGACCCAGTACTTC
CDR3: CASSLELAGGETQYF
V: TRBV11-2
size: NA
length: 15
J: TRBJ2-5
D: TRBD2

DNA: TGTGCCAGCAGCTTCAGGGGGCTCGGCACCGGGGAGCTGTTTTTT
CDR3: CASSFRGLGTGELFF
V: TRBV7-6
size: NA
length: 15
J: TRBJ2-2
D: TRBD1

DNA: TGCAGTGCTAGCCCGGGACAGGGGCGAGAGACCCAGTACTTC
CDR3: CSASPGQGRETQYF
V: TRBV20-1
size: many
length: 14
J: TRBJ2-5
D: TRBD1

DNA: TGTGCCAGCAGCTTAGTCGGCTCATACGAGCAGTACTTC
CDR3: CASSLVGSYEQYF
V: TRBV27
size: many
length: 13
J: TRBJ2-7
D: NA

DNA: TGTGCCATCAGCTCCTACGAGCAGTACTTC
CDR3: CAISSYEQYF
V: TRBV27
size: many
length: 10
J: TRBJ2-7
D: NA

DNA: TGTGCCAGCAGGATAGCGGGGGGGGCCAATAATTCACCCCTCCACTTT
CDR3: CASRIAGGANNSPLHF
V: TRBV12-3/TRBV12-4
size: NA
length: 16
J: TRBJ1-6
D: NA

DNA: TGTGCCAGCAGCTTCCATAGGTGGGACTCGCAGGGCTCACCCCTCCACTTT
CDR3: CASSFHRWDSQGSPLHF
V: TRBV7-9
size: NA
length: 17
J: TRBJ1-6
D: NA

DNA: TGTGCCAGCAGTTTTGAGACAGTCTATGGCTACACCTTC
CDR3: CASSFETVYGYTF
V: TRBV28
size: many
length: 13
J: TRBJ1-2
D: NA

DNA: TGTGCCAGCACCCGGGGCGATTCCACAGATACGCAGTATTTT
CDR3: CASTRGDSTDTQYF
V: TRBV7-8
size: many
length: 14
J: TRBJ2-3
D: NA

DNA: TGCAGTGCTAGCGGGGGCCGTGTCTTGGGGGTGAGAACACACAATGAGCAGTTCTTC
CDR3: CSASGGRVLGVRTHNEQFF
V: TRBV20-1
size: NA
length: 19
J: TRBJ2-1
D: NA

DNA: TGTGCCAGCAGCCAAGAAGGGGGGAGGGGGCGGACGGCATACGAGCAGTACTTC
CDR3: CASSQEGGRGRTAYEQYF
V: TRBV4-2
size: few
length: 18
J: TRBJ2-7
D: NA

DNA: TGTGCCAGTTTTAAGGAGAGCTCTGGGGCCAACGTCCTGACTTTC
CDR3: CASFKESSGANVLTF
V: TRBV19
size: NA
length: 15
J: TRBJ2-6
D: NA

DNA: TGTGCCGGCAGTTATTTCCGGGACAGAAACACTGAAGCTTTCTTT
CDR3: CAGSYFRDRNTEAFF
V: TRBV6-5
size: few
length: 15
J: TRBJ1-1
D: TRBD1

DNA: TGTGCCAGCAGCCCCCACCCAGACACTGAAGCTTTCTTT
CDR3: CASSPHPDTEAFF
V: TRBV4-2
size: many
length: 13
J: TRBJ1-1
D: NA

DNA: TGTGCCACCAGCAGAGAGGAGGGAACCTACAATGAGCAGTTCTTC
CDR3: CATSREEGTYNEQFF
V: TRBV15
size: few
length: 15
J: TRBJ2-1
D: NA

DNA: TGTGCTAGCAGACATAGTACAGGGCCTGAGCAGTTCTTC
CDR3: CASRHSTGPEQFF
V: TRBV7-7
size: few
length: 13
J: TRBJ2-1
D: NA

DNA: TGTGCCAGCAGTGAACTAGCGGGGGGGTTCGGTGAGCAGTTCTTC
CDR3: CASSELAGGFGEQFF
V: TRBV2
size: many
length: 15
J: TRBJ2-1
D: TRBD2

DNA: TGTGCCAGCAGCCAAGATGCGGTGTGGGGCAGGAGGGATACGCAGTATTTT
CDR3: CASSQDAVWGRRDTQYF
V: TRBV3-1
size: many
length: 17
J: TRBJ2-3
D: NA

DNA: TGTGCCAGCAGCTTAGTCCCCGTAATTGCAGATACGCAGTATTTT
CDR3: CASSLVPVIADTQYF
V: TRBV7-8
size: many
length: 15
J: TRBJ2-3
D: NA

DNA: TGTGCCAGCAGTTTTCGGGGCAGGGGGGTCTACGAGCAGTACTTC
CDR3: CASSFRGRGVYEQYF
V: TRBV12-3/TRBV12-4
size: many
length: 15
J: TRBJ2-7
D: NA

DNA: TGCAGCGTTGGGCAGGGTAACTATGGCTACACCTTC
CDR3: CSVGQGNYGYTF
V: TRBV29-1
size: many
length: 12
J: TRBJ1-2
D: NA

DNA: TGTGCCAGCAGTTTTGCAGGGGGCAGGCAGCCCCAGCATTTT
CDR3: CASSFAGGRQPQHF
V: TRBV12-3/TRBV12-4
size: NA
length: 14
J: TRBJ1-5
D: TRBD1

DNA: TGCAGCGTTGAGGGACTTGGAGAGACCCAGTACTTC
CDR3: CSVEGLGETQYF
V: TRBV29-1
size: NA
length: 12
J: TRBJ2-5
D: NA

DNA: TGTGCCAGCACCCCAGGACACGGCAAGGCGGGGGCCCGCACAGATACGCAGTATTTT
CDR3: CASTPGHGKAGARTDTQYF
V: TRBV7-2
size: many
length: 19
J: TRBJ2-3
D: NA

DNA: TGTGCCAGTGAAAGGACCACTCGAGACAACACCATATATTTT
CDR3: CASERTTRDNTIYF
V: TRBV19
size: NA
length: 14
J: TRBJ1-3
D: NA

DNA: TGTGCCAGCAGAGCAACCCCCGCGAACTCCGGGGAGCTGTTTTTT
CDR3: CASRATPANSGELFF
V: TRBV5-4
size: NA
length: 15
J: TRBJ2-2
D: NA

DNA: TGTGCTAGTACTCCCGGGACAGGGGTTTTCGCTACGCAGTATTTT
CDR3: CASTPGTGVFATQYF
V: TRBV12-5
size: many
length: 15
J: TRBJ2-3
D: TRBD1

DNA: TGTGCCAGTAGCGGGACTGGGGGTCGTACTAATGAAAAACTGTTTTTT
CDR3: CASSGTGGRTNEKLFF
V: TRBV19
size: NA
length: 16
J: TRBJ1-4
D: NA

DNA: TGTGCCAGCAGCCATGGGAGGTCCTACGAGCAGTACTTC
CDR3: CASSHGRSYEQYF
V: TRBV7-3
size: many
length: 13
J: TRBJ2-7
D: NA

DNA: TGCAGTGCTAGAGATAACCTAAAAGCGTACGAGCAGTACTTC
CDR3: CSARDNLKAYEQYF
V: TRBV20-1
size: many
length: 14
J: TRBJ2-7
D: NA

DNA: TGTGCCAGCAGCTTGGGGAGAGGGTGGATGAACACTGAAGCTTTCTTT
CDR3: CASSLGRGWMNTEAFF
V: TRBV13
size: many
length: 16
J: TRBJ1-1
D: NA

DNA: TGTGCCAGCAGCGTAGGAGGACAGACTGAAGCTTTCTTT
CDR3: CASSVGGQTEAFF
V: TRBV9
size: NA
length: 13
J: TRBJ1-1
D: NA

DNA: TGTGCCAGCAGTGATGGGACACTGAGCCAGCCCCAGCATTTT
CDR3: CASSDGTLSQPQHF
V: TRBV6-1
size: many
length: 14
J: TRBJ1-5
D: NA

DNA: TGCAGTGCTAGGGAACAGGGAGTGGATAATGAGCAGTTCTTC
CDR3: CSAREQGVDNEQFF
V: TRBV20-1
size: few
length: 14
J: TRBJ2-1
D: NA

DNA: TGTGCCAGCAGTGTTGTTGGCGGCACAGATACGCAGTATTTT
CDR3: CASSVVGGTDTQYF
V: TRBV2
size: many
length: 14
J: TRBJ2-3
D: NA

DNA: TGTGCCAGCAGTCGCCAGCAGGGCAGGTACGAGCAGTACTTC
CDR3: CASSRQQGRYEQYF
V: TRBV6-2/TRBV6-3
size: many
length: 14
J: TRBJ2-7
D: NA

DNA: TGTGCCAGCAGTTTCCGGACGGGGGAAAAACTGTTTTTT
CDR3: CASSFRTGEKLFF
V: TRBV27
size: many
length: 13
J: TRBJ1-4
D: NA

DNA: TGTGCCAGCAGTGTCGACCGGGGGACTACTAATGAAAAACTGTTTTTT
CDR3: CASSVDRGTTNEKLFF
V: TRBV28
size: many
length: 16
J: TRBJ1-4
D: NA

DNA: TGTGCCAGCACAACCGGCTTCGACGGGAAGATCTATGGCTACACCTTC
CDR3: CASTTGFDGKIYGYTF
V: TRBV28
size: many
length: 16
J: TRBJ1-2
D: NA

DNA: TGTGCCAGCAGACTTAACTTAGGGGACAATCAGCCCCAGCATTTT
CDR3: CASRLNLGDNQPQHF
V: TRBV28
size: few
length: 15
J: TRBJ1-5
D: NA

DNA: TGTGCCAGCATATCTTCCCTAGCGGGTTCCTACGAGCAGTACTTC
CDR3: CASISSLAGSYEQYF
V: TRBV2
size: many
length: 15
J: TRBJ2-7
D: TRBD2

DNA: TGTGCCAGCAGCCATCCGGACGGAACCTACGAGCAGTACTTC
CDR3: CASSHPDGTYEQYF
V: TRBV5-4
size: few
length: 14
J: TRBJ2-7
D: NA

DNA: TGCAGTGCCAGGGTGGGGGACAGAGATCAGCCCCAGCATTTT
CDR3: CSARVGDRDQPQHF
V: TRBV20-1
size: many
length: 14
J: TRBJ1-5
D: TRBD1

DNA: TGTGCTAGTGGTTTGGACCCGGACAGGCTTTATGGCTACACCTTC
CDR3: CASGLDPDRLYGYTF
V: TRBV12-5
size: NA
length: 15
J: TRBJ1-2
D: TRBD1

DNA: TGTGCCAGCAGCCAAGATGTCGGTAGCGGGGGGGCTACAGATACGCAGTATTTT
CDR3: CASSQDVGSGGATDTQYF
V: TRBV3-1
size: many
length: 18
J: TRBJ2-3
D: TRBD2

DNA: TGTGCCACCAGTGACTCCGGTCGGGGCTACACCTTC
CDR3: CATSDSGRGYTF
V: TRBV24-1
size: many
length: 12
J: TRBJ1-2
D: NA

DNA: TGTGCCAGCAGCCGTATACAGGGACCCACTGAAGCTTTCTTT
CDR3: CASSRIQGPTEAFF
V: TRBV7-9
size: many
length: 14
J: TRBJ1-1
D: NA